This T cell receptor (beta chain) was found in a study of blood T cell repertoires in COVID-19. Whole-study context: Material from acute and convalescent COVID-19 was sourced from the United States, Italy and Spain.

V was clipped by 4 bases and J by 4 bases, with 18 bases between them. In germline, CDR1 is SGHRS, CDR2 YFSETQ. The CDR3 is 16 residues long. This table comes from immunoSEQ multiplex PCR, and its TCRdb copy is limited to in-frame clones, with some not included. The sample lists some 22,000 clones; 86% were seen once. The clonotype originates from an elderly woman with acute or convalescent COVID-19. The V call is TRBV5-1, the J call TRBJ2-1, with D possibly matching TRBD2 (5 bases). Sequencing was done on a sample of peripheral blood. CDR3 bases: TGCGCCAGCAGCGTCTTCGCGGGTGCGTCTTACAATGAGCAGTTCTTC. It codes for CASSVFAGASYNEQFF.